This TCR beta chain was profiled in a study of blood T cell repertoires in COVID-19. For the study at large: Sample material is recorded as cDNA or gDNA derived from T cells, B-cell-depleted T cells, or PBMCs.

CDR1 is SGHDT and CDR2 is YYEEEE in the germline V gene. The CDR3 totals 15 residues. Trimming took 2 bases from V and 4 from J; bases not matched to a gene: 6. TCRdb's table, derived via immunoSEQ multiplex PCR, lists solely in-frame clones and lacks some. The table has roughly 300,000 clones, about nine tenths seen once; the top ten hold roughly 4.5%. Those enrolled, adults aged about 18 to 95 years, came from about 24 US areas. This sequence originates from a man aged 25-45 years who had recovered from COVID-19. The chain combines TRBV5-6 with TRBJ2-1; 7 bases align to TRBD2. The sample taken for sequencing was PBMCs or T cells enriched from blood (not recorded which). CDR3 residues: CASSLEGRGYNEQFF. CDR3 nucleotides: TGTGCCAGCAGCTTAGAAGGGAGGGGATACAATGAGCAGTTCTTC.